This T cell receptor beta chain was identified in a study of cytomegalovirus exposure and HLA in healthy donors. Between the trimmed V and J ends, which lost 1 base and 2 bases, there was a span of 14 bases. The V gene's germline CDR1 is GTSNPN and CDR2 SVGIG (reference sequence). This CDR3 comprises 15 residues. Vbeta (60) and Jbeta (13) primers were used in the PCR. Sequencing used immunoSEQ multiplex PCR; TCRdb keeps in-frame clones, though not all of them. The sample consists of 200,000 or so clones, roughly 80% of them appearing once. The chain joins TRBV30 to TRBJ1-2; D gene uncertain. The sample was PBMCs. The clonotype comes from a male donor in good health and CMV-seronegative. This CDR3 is CAWSALSGWNYGYTF. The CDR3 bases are TGTGCCTGGAGTGCACTTTCAGGTTGGAACTATGGCTACACCTTC.